This T cell receptor (beta chain) was identified in a study of spatial heterogeneity in lung cancer. As for time point: sample taken at primary tumor resection. Whole RNA came from tumor, nontumor lung or frozen PBMC and was sequenced without being sorted. This clonotype was observed many times. TCRdb redid the calling of the 5' RACE reads with MiXCR, one entry per CDR3 protein. This table holds roughly 48,000 distinct CDR3 sequences, 10% to 15% found once. The V gene's germline CDR1 is SGHTA and CDR2 FQGTGA. V lost 5 bases and J lost 5, with 12 bases in between. The CDR3 consists of 13 residues. The source was PBMCs, collected at surgery. V and J are TRBV7-3 and TRBJ2-5; D may correspond to TRBD1 or TRBD2 (5 bases each). The sequence derives from a female donor with early-stage non-small cell lung cancer. CDR3 sequence reads: CASSRGGTETQYF. CDR3 bases: TGTGCCAGCAGCCGAGGTGGGACCGAGACCCAGTACTTC.